The 28 T cell receptor beta chains below all came from one sample that was sequenced in a study of cytomegalovirus exposure and HLA in healthy donors. The PCR made use of 60 Vbeta and 13 Jbeta primers. Generated by immunoSEQ multiplex PCR, the TCRdb table keeps only in-frame clones and is missing some. This repertoire includes 55,000 to 75,000 clones. Specimen: PBMCs. The source is a woman aged 25 to 45 in good health and CMV-seronegative.

The chain recombines TRBV28 with TRBJ2-7, with 8 bases identical to TRBD2. After removal of 6 bases from V and 0 bases from J, the junction contained 7 bases not matched to a gene. Germline assignment: CDR1 MDHEN and CDR2 SYDVKM. The CDR3 has 15 residues. CDR3 protein: CASSWGRGASYEQYF. The CDR3 nucleotides read TGTGCCAGCAGCTGGGGGCGGGGGGCCTCCTACGAGCAGTACTTC. Full variable domain (outside the CDR3, taken from reference TRBV28 and TRBJ2-7): DVKVTQSSRYLVKRTGEKVFLECVQDMDHENMFWYRQDPGLGLRLIYFSYDVKMKEKGDIPEGYSVSREKKERFSLILESASTNQTSMYLCASSWGRGASYEQYFGPGTRLTVT.

The J gene is TRBJ2-1, the V gene TRBV6-5, with TRBD2 matching 7 bases. This CDR3 comprises 13 residues. V dropped 7 bases and J dropped 6; count of bases not matched to a gene: 6. The germline CDR1 and CDR2 sequences are MNHEY and SVGAGI. CDR3 in DNA: TGTGCCAGCATGGCGCGGGGGAGCAATGAGCAGTTCTTC. Its protein product is CASMARGSNEQFF.

The chain recombines TRBV4-1 with TRBJ1-5; D ambiguous. The CDR3 spans 14 residues. Trimming shortened V by 3 bases and J by 4 bases, and 10 bases separated the two germline ends. Germline V gives CDR1 MGHRA, CDR2 YSYEKL. For the CDR3, the DNA is TGCGCCAGCAGCCAGACGGGATCGAATCAGCCCCAGCATTTT. It is translated as CASSQTGSNQPQHF.

The chain combines TRBV10-1 with TRBJ2-1; D remains ambiguous. V lost 4 bases, J lost 5 bases, and 9 bases lay in between. The CDR3 covers 13 residues. CDR1 and CDR2 from the germline V gene are WNHNN and SYGVQD (reference sequence). The CDR3 DNA reads as TGCGCCAGCAGTGTTTCGGAGCACAATGAGCAGTTCTTC. It codes for CASSVSEHNEQFF.

The rearrangement links TRBV10-3 to TRBJ1-1; D is perhaps TRBD1 (6 bases). V was clipped by 6 bases and J by 7 bases, with 12 bases between them. CDR3 length: 12 residues. Germline V gene data show CDR1 as ENHRY and CDR2 as SYGVKD. CDR3 nucleotides: TGTGCCATCAGGCAACAGGGATTTGAAGCTTTCTTT. Protein sequence: CAIRQQGFEAFF.

The chain recombines TRBV18 with TRBJ2-3, with 7 bases that match TRBD2. The CDR3 length is 15 residues. V dropped 3 bases and J dropped 2; count of bases not matched to a gene: 5. CDR1 is KGHSH, CDR2 LQKENI, per germline. The CDR3 coding sequence is TGTGCCAGCTCACCGGCTAGCGGAGTCACAGATACGCAGTATTTT. Its translation: CASSPASGVTDTQYF.

V is TRBV9 and J is TRBJ2-1; D is possibly TRBD2 (7 bases). The germline V and J ends were trimmed by 0 bases and 4 bases, with 17 bases remaining between them. Germline loops: CDR1 SGDLS, CDR2 YYNGEE. There are 17 residues in the CDR3. This chain's CDR3 is CASSVAGGPSGYNEQFF. CDR3 DNA: TGTGCCAGCAGCGTAGCGGGGGGCCCTTCTGGGTACAATGAGCAGTTCTTC.

The chain combines TRBV25-1 with TRBJ2-3; 7 nucleotides match TRBD2. The V segment lost 3 bases and the J segment 0 bases; nucleotides outside the gene matches: 6. Germline CDR1 MGHDK, CDR2 SYGVNS. The length of the CDR3 is 16 residues. CDR3 amino acids: CASSEGGTPSTDTQYF. CDR3 bases: TGTGCCAGCAGTGAGGGAGGGACCCCTAGCACAGATACGCAGTATTTT.

The V and J genes are TRBV4-2 and TRBJ1-2; D gene unclear. CDR1 LGHNA and CDR2 YNFKEQ come from the germline V gene. The V end was cut by 1 base, the J end by 6 bases, with 15 bases between. The CDR3 has 15 amino acids. This chain's CDR3 is CASSQVGWTGDGYTF. In nucleotides, the CDR3 is TGTGCCAGCAGCCAAGTGGGGTGGACCGGGGATGGCTACACCTTC.

The chain carries TRBV6-6 and TRBJ1-6; D is possibly TRBD1 (6 bases). Germline V CDR1 and CDR2: MNHNY, SVGAGI (reference sequence). The CDR3 runs to 12 residues. Trimming took 5 bases from V and 10 from J, leaving 9 bases between them. In DNA, the CDR3 is TGTGCCAGCAGTAAGCAGGGGTCACCCCTCCACTTT. Its protein is CASSKQGSPLHF.

Written as DNA, the CDR3 is TGTGCCAGCAGTTACTCCAGGGGGGCCTCCTACGAGCAGTACTTC. This gives the protein CASSYSRGASYEQYF. The chain employs TRBV28 and TRBJ2-7; the D gene is possibly TRBD1 (7 bases). The CDR3 runs 15 residues. The germline CDR1 and CDR2 sequences are MDHEN and SYDVKM. V lost 4 bases and J 0 bases, leaving 13 bases between the germline ends.

The CDR3 nucleotides are TGTGCCAGCAGACCCGGGACGGGAGGTTACGAGCAGTACTTC. It translates to CASRPGTGGYEQYF. This chain connects TRBV2 to TRBJ2-7; 7 bases fit TRBD2. The V gene's germline CDR1 is SNHLY and CDR2 FYNNEI. This CDR3 has 14 residues. Trimming cost V 6 bases and J 4 bases; bases outside gene matches: 9. The whole variable domain, filled in from reference TRBV2 and TRBJ2-7, reads EPEVTQTPSHQVTQMGQEVILRCVPISNHLYFYWYRQILGQKVEFLVSFYNNEISEKSEIFDDQFSVERPDGSNFTLKIRSTKLEDSAMYFCASRPGTGGYEQYFGPGTRLTVT.

The genes are TRBV6-5 and TRBJ1-1; unclear D gene. This CDR3 region has 14 residues. The V gene lost 2 bases and the J gene lost 0 bases, with 7 bases spanning the gap. Germline CDR1 and CDR2: MNHEY and SVGAGI. The CDR3 coding sequence is TGTGCCAGCAGTTACGACGGGATGAACACTGAAGCTTTCTTT. Encoded protein: CASSYDGMNTEAFF.

The genes are TRBV14 and TRBJ2-7, with D possibly matching TRBD2 (6 bases). The CDR3 covers 15 residues. Between the trimmed V and J ends, which lost 0 bases and 3 bases, there was a span of 12 bases. Germline V gives CDR1 SGHDN, CDR2 FVKESK. The CDR3 sequence: CASSQDPGLVYEQYF. CDR3 sequence (DNA): TGTGCCAGCAGCCAAGATCCGGGACTTGTCTACGAGCAGTACTTC.

The V call is TRBV19, the J call TRBJ2-7, with 13 positions matching TRBD2. The CDR3 sequence is 19 residues long. V dropped 0 bases and J dropped 4; count of bases not matched to a gene: 12. Per the germline V gene, CDR1 is LNHDA and CDR2 is SQIVND (reference sequence). CDR3 nucleotide sequence: TGTGCCAGTAGTATAGATGTTCCCTGGGGACTAGCGGGACAATACGAGCAGTACTTC. Translating gives CASSIDVPWGLAGQYEQYF.

This chain uses TRBV6-6 with TRBJ1-2; the D is unclear. Deletions cut 7 bases from V and 0 bases from J, with 12 bases between. The CDR3 has 14 amino acids. In germline, CDR1 is MNHNY, CDR2 SVGAGI (reference sequence). This CDR3 is CASTMRRTNYGYTF. In DNA, the CDR3 is TGTGCCAGCACCATGCGGCGGACTAACTATGGCTACACCTTC.

The chain links TRBV28 to TRBJ2-6, with D possibly being TRBD2 (5 bases). The germline V and J ends were trimmed by 5 bases and 1 base, with 24 bases remaining between them. The length of the CDR3 is 20 residues. Germline loops: CDR1 MDHEN, CDR2 SYDVKM. In DNA form, the CDR3 reads TGTGCCAGCAGTCCTTATGCCCGATGGACTGGCGGATCTGGGGCCAACGTCCTGACTTTC. Translated: CASSPYARWTGGSGANVLTF.

CDR3 amino acids: CAWKGLSPTEAFF. DNA for the CDR3: TGTGCCTGGAAGGGGTTGAGTCCCACTGAAGCTTTCTTT. The V call is TRBV30, the J call TRBJ1-1; a possible D gene is TRBD1 (5 bases). The V end was cut by 4 bases, the J end by 4 bases, with 13 bases between. Looked up from germline, CDR1 is GTSNPN and CDR2 is SVGIG (reference sequence). This CDR3 is built from 13 residues.

The chain couples TRBV18 to TRBJ2-7; TRBD2 aligns across 7 bases. The CDR3 runs to 11 residues. V lost 3 bases, J lost 7 bases, and 0 bases stayed unmatched. Germline lookup yields CDR1 KGHSH and CDR2 LQKENI. This CDR3 reads CASSPGGEQYF. The DNA for the CDR3 is TGTGCCAGCTCACCGGGAGGGGAGCAGTACTTC.

This chain connects TRBV18 to TRBJ1-6; D is uncertain. The V gene's germline CDR1 is KGHSH and CDR2 LQKENI. The CDR3 sequence is 15 residues long. The germline V and J ends were trimmed by 0 bases and 4 bases, with 7 bases remaining between them. CDR3 region: CASSPPSVYNSPLHF. The CDR3 nucleotides are TGTGCCAGCTCACCACCATCGGTGTATAATTCACCCCTCCACTTT.

The chain employs TRBV18 and TRBJ2-1; TRBD2 matches at 8 bases. Germline CDR1 reads KGHSH; CDR2 reads LQKENI. With 0 bases clipped from V and 9 bases from J, the junction kept 10 bases outside the gene matches. There are 16 residues in the CDR3. In nucleotides, the CDR3 is TGTGCCAGCTCACCACCGAGGACTAGCAGTGGCAGTGAGCAGTTCTTC. It codes for CASSPPRTSSGSEQFF.

This chain uses TRBV11-3 with TRBJ2-1; D may be TRBD1 (5 bases). Germline V gene sequence: CDR1 SGHNT, CDR2 YENEEA. V lost 5 bases and J 8 bases, leaving 13 bases between the germline ends. This CDR3 is built from 13 residues. In nucleotides, the CDR3 is TGTGCCAGCAGCCAGGGCCCCCCGGATGAGCAGTTCTTC. Translated, it gives CASSQGPPDEQFF. Drawing the rest from reference TRBV11-3 and TRBJ2-1, the complete variable domain is EAGVVQSPRYKIIEKKQPVAFWCNPISGHNTLYWYLQNLGQGPELLIRYENEEAVDDSQLPKDRFSAERLKGVDSTLKIQPAELGDSAVYLCASSQGPPDEQFFGPGTRLTVL.

J is TRBJ1-2 and V is TRBV11-2, with D perhaps TRBD1 (6 bases). The CDR3 spans 16 residues. Trimming pared 3 bases from V and 3 bases from J, leaving 17 bases between. In germline, CDR1 is SGHAT, CDR2 FQNNGV. CDR3 sequence reads: CASSLGNRASDYGYTF. CDR3 DNA: TGTGCCAGCAGCTTGGGGAACAGGGCAAGTGACTATGGCTACACCTTC. Using reference TRBV11-2 and TRBJ1-2 for the parts outside the CDR3, the full variable domain is EAGVAQSPRYKIIEKRQSVAFWCNPISGHATLYWYQQILGQGPKLLIQFQNNGVVDDSQLPKDRFSAERLKGVDSTLKIQPAKLEDSAVYLCASSLGNRASDYGYTFGSGTRLTVV.

This chain links TRBV7-4 with TRBJ2-7; perhaps TRBD2 as D (6 bases). Germline loops: CDR1 SGHVT, CDR2 SQSDAQ. This CDR3 has 11 amino acids. V shed 11 bases and J shed 4 bases, with 12 bases lying between them. The CDR3 loop reads CASRREYEQYF. The CDR3 nucleotides are TGTGCCTCGCGGCGGGAATACGAGCAGTACTTC. The full variable domain, in which reference TRBV7-4 and TRBJ2-7 provide the parts outside the CDR3, is GAGVSQSPRYKVAKRGRDVALRCDSISGHVTLYWYRQTLGQGSEVLTYSQSDAQRDKSGRPSGRFSAERPERSVSTLKIQRTEQGDSAVYLCASRREYEQYFGPGTRLTVT.

This chain joins TRBV11-2 and TRBJ2-1; a possible D gene is TRBD2 (5 bases). The germline V gene has CDR1 SGHAT and CDR2 FQNNGV. The CDR3 is made up of 15 amino acids. The V end lost 4 bases, the J end lost 4 bases, and 14 bases lay between the germline ends. Here the CDR3 reads CASSSLGLQYNEQFF. The DNA for the CDR3 is TGTGCCAGCAGCTCCCTCGGACTCCAATACAATGAGCAGTTCTTC.

The chain joins TRBV5-1 to TRBJ2-7; 9 bases align to TRBD1. Unmatched junction bases numbered 8, after V lost 5 bases and J lost 2 bases. Per the germline V gene, CDR1 is SGHRS and CDR2 is YFSETQ. The CDR3 covers 15 residues. The CDR3 DNA follows: TGCGCCAGCAGGTGGGGACAGGGTAGCGCCTACGAGCAGTACTTC. Its protein is CASRWGQGSAYEQYF.

The chain is built from TRBV9 and TRBJ2-3, with D perhaps matching TRBD1 (6 bases). CDR1 is SGDLS and CDR2 is YYNGEE in the germline V gene. The CDR3 is 12 residues long. V lost 3 bases, J lost 5 bases, and 7 bases lay in between. The CDR3 spells CASSEGGDTQYF. CDR3 in DNA: TGTGCCAGCAGCGAAGGGGGAGATACGCAGTATTTT.

The CDR3 coding sequence is TGCGCCAGCAGCTCGCGGGACCCTGGGAACATTCAGTACTTC. Translated, it gives CASSSRDPGNIQYF. The chain recombines TRBV5-1 with TRBJ2-4, with D perhaps TRBD2 (6 bases). In germline, CDR1 is SGHRS, CDR2 YFSETQ. The V gene lost 3 bases and the J gene lost 7 bases, with 14 bases spanning the gap. The CDR3 is made up of 14 amino acids. The complete variable domain, with remaining parts taken from reference TRBV5-1 and TRBJ2-4, reads KAGVTQTPRYLIKTRGQQVTLSCSPISGHRSVSWYQQTPGQGLQFLFEYFSETQRNKGNFPGRFSGRQFSNSRSEMNVSTLELGDSALYLCASSSRDPGNIQYFGAGTRLSVL.